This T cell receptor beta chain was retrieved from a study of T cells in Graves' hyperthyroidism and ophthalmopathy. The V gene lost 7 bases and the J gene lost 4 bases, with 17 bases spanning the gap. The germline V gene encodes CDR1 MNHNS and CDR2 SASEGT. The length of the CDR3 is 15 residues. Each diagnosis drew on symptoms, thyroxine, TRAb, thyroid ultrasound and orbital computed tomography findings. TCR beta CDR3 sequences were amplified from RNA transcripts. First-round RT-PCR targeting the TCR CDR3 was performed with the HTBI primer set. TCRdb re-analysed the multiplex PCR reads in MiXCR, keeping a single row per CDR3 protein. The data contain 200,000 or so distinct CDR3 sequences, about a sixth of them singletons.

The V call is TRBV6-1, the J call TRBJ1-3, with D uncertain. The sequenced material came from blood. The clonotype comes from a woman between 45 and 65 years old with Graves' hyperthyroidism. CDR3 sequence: CASTYGPVSGNTIYF. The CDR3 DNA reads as TGTGCCAGCACCTATGGACCTGTTTCGGGAAACACCATATATTTT.